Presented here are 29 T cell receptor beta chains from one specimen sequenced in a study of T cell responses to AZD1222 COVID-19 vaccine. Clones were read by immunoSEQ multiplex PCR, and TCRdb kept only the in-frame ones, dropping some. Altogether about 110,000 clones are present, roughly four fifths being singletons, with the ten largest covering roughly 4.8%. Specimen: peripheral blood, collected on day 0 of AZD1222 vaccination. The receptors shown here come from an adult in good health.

CDR3 residues: CASSVGVGHTGELFF. In nucleotides, the CDR3 is TGTGCCAGCAGCGTCGGGGTAGGTCACACCGGGGAGCTGTTTTTT. The chain has TRBV9 and TRBJ2-2, with D maybe TRBD2 (5 bases). The CDR3 is 15 amino acids. Trimming left V 2 bases short and J 3 bases short, with 11 bases between. Germline CDR1 reads SGDLS; CDR2 reads YYNGEE. The variable domain in full, completed from reference TRBV9 and TRBJ2-2, reads DSGVTQTPKHLITATGQRVTLRCSPRSGDLSVYWYQQSLDQGLQFLIQYYNGEERAKGNILERFSAQQFPDLHSELNLSSLELGDSALYFCASSVGVGHTGELFFGEGSRLTVL.

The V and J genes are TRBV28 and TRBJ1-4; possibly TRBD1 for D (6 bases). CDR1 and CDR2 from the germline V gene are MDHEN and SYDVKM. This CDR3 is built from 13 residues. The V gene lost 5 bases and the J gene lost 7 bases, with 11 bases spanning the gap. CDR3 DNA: TGTGCCAGCAGTACAGGGTATACTGAAAAACTGTTTTTT. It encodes CASSTGYTEKLFF.

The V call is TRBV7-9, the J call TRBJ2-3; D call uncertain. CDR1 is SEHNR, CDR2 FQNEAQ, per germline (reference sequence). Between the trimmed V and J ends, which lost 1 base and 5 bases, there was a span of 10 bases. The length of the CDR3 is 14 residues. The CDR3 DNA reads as TGTGCCAGCAGCTTAGATGCTAGTGGAGATACGCAGTATTTT. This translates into CASSLDASGDTQYF.

The CDR3 nucleotides read TGTGCCAGCAGCGCCGGGACTAGCGGGAGTCGGGTCACCGGGGAGCTGTTTTTT. As protein: CASSAGTSGSRVTGELFF. The genes are TRBV5-4 and TRBJ2-2, with 14 bases that match TRBD2. Germline lookup yields CDR1 SGHNT and CDR2 YYREEE (reference sequence). The CDR3 runs 18 residues. V lost 4 bases and J lost 4; bases outside the gene matches: 9.

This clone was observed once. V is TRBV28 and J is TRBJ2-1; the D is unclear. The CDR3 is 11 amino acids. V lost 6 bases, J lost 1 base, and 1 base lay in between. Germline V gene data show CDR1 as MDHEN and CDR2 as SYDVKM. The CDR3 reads CASRSYNEQFF. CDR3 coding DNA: TGTGCCAGCAGATCCTACAATGAGCAGTTCTTC.

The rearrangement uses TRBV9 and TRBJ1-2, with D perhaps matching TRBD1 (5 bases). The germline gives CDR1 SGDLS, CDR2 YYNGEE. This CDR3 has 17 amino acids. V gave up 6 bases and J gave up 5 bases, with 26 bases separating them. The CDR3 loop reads CASTGMWGGRRKYGYTF. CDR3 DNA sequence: TGTGCCAGCACCGGAATGTGGGGCGGCCGAAGAAAGTATGGCTACACCTTC.

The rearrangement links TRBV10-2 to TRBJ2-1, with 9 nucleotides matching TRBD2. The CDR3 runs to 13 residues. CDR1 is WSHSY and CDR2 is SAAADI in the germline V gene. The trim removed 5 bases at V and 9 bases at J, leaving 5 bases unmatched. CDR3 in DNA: TGCGCCAGCAGTAAAGGCGGGAGGGCTGAGCAGTTCTTC. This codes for CASSKGGRAEQFF.

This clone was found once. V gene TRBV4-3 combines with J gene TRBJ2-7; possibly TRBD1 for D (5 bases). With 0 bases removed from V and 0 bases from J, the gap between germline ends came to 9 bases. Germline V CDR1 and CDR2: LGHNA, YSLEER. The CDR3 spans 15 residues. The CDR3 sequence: CASSQEEGASYEQYF. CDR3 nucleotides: TGCGCCAGCAGCCAAGAGGAAGGGGCCTCCTACGAGCAGTACTTC.

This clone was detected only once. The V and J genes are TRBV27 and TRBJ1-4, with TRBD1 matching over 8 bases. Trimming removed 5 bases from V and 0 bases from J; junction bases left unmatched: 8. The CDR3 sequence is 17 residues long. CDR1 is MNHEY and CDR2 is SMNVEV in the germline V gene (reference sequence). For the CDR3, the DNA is TGTGCCAGCAGTACCTCCACAGGGGGGGCAACTAATGAAAAACTGTTTTTT. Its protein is CASSTSTGGATNEKLFF.

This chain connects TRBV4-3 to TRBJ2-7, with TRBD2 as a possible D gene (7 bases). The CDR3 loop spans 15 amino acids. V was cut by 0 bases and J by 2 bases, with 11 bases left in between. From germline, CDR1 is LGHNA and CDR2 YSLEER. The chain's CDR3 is CASSQERGGTYEQYF. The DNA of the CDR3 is TGCGCCAGCAGCCAAGAGAGGGGGGGGACCTACGAGCAGTACTTC.

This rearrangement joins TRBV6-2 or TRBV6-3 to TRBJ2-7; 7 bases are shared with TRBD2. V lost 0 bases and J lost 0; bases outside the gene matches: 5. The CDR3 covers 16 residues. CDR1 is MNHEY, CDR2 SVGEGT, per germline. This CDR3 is CASSYSASGLSYEQYF. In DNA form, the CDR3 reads TGTGCCAGCAGTTACTCCGCTAGCGGTCTCTCCTACGAGCAGTACTTC.

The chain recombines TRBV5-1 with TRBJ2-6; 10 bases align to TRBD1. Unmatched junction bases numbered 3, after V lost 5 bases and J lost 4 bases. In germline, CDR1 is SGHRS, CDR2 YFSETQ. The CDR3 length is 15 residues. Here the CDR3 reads CASRTGGSGANVLTF. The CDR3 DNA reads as TGCGCCAGCAGGACAGGGGGCTCCGGGGCCAACGTCCTGACTTTC. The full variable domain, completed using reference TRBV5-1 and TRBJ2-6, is KAGVTQTPRYLIKTRGQQVTLSCSPISGHRSVSWYQQTPGQGLQFLFEYFSETQRNKGNFPGRFSGRQFSNSRSEMNVSTLELGDSALYLCASRTGGSGANVLTFGAGSRLTVL.

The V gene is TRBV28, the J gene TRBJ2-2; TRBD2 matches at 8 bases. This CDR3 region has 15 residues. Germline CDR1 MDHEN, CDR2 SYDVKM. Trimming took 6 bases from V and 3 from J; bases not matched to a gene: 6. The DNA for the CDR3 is TGTGCCAGCAGACCTAGCGGGCGGTACACCGGGGAGCTGTTTTTT. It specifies CASRPSGRYTGELFF.

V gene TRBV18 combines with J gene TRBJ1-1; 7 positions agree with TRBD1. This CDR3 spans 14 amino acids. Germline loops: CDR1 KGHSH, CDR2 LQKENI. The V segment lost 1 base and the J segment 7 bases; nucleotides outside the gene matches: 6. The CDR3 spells CASSPLQGGGEAFF. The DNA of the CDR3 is TGTGCCAGCTCACCACTTCAGGGGGGAGGTGAAGCTTTCTTT.

The CDR3: CASSLGRASTGELFF. The CDR3 coding sequence is TGTGCCAGCAGCTTAGGGAGGGCCAGCACCGGGGAGCTGTTTTTT. V gene TRBV7-2 combines with J gene TRBJ2-2, with D possibly matching TRBD2 (6 bases). Germline V gene lookup returns CDR1 SGHTA and CDR2 FQGNSA. The CDR3 length is 15 residues. Between the trimmed V and J ends, which lost 1 base and 4 bases, there was a span of 10 bases.

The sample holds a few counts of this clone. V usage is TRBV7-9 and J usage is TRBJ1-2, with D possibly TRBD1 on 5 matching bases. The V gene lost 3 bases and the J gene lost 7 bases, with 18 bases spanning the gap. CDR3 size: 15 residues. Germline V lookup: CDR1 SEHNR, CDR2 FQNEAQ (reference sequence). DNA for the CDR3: TGTGCCAGCAGCTTCGTCCAGGGCTTTAGTGTTGGCTACACCTTC. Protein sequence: CASSFVQGFSVGYTF. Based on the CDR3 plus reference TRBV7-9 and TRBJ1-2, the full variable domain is DTGVSQNPRHKITKRGQNVTFRCDPISEHNRLYWYRQTLGQGPEFLTYFQNEAQLEKSRLLSDRFSAERPKGSFSTLEIQRTEQGDSAMYLCASSFVQGFSVGYTFGSGTRLTVV.

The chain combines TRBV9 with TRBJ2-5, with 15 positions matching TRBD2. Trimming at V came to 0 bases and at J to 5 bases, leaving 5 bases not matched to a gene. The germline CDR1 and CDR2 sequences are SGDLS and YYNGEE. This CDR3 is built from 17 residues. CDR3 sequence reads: CASSVVGTSGGRETQYF. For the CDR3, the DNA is TGTGCCAGCAGCGTAGTCGGGACTAGCGGGGGGCGTGAGACCCAGTACTTC. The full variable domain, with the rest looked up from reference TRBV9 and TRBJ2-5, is DSGVTQTPKHLITATGQRVTLRCSPRSGDLSVYWYQQSLDQGLQFLIQYYNGEERAKGNILERFSAQQFPDLHSELNLSSLELGDSALYFCASSVVGTSGGRETQYFGPGTRLLVL.

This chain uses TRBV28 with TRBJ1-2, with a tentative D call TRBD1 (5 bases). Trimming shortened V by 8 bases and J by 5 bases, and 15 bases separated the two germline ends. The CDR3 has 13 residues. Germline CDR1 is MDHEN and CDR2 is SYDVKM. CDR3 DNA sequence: TGTGCCAGCCAACGGGACGGACTGTATGGCTACACCTTC. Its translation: CASQRDGLYGYTF.

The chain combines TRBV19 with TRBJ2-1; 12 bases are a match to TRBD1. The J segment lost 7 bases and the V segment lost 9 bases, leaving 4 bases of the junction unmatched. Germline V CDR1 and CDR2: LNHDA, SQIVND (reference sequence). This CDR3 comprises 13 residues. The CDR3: CASRDRGQNEQFF. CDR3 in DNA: TGTGCCAGCCGGGACAGGGGGCAAAATGAGCAGTTCTTC.

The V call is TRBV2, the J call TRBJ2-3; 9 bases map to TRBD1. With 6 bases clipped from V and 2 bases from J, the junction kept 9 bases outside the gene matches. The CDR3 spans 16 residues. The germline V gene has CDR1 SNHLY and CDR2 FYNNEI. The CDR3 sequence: CASSRDRVGDTDTQYF. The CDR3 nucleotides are TGTGCCAGCAGCCGGGACAGGGTTGGGGACACAGATACGCAGTATTTT.

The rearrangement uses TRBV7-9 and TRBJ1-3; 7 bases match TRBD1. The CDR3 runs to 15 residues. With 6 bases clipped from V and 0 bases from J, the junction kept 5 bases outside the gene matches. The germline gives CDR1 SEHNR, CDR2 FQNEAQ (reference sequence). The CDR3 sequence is CASRRQGYSGNTIYF. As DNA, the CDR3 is TGTGCCAGCAGGAGACAGGGATACTCTGGAAACACCATATATTTT.

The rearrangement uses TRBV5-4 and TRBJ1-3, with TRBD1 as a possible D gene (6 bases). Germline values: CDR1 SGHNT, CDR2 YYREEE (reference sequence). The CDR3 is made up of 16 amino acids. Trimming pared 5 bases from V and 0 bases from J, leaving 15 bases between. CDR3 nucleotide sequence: TGTGCCAGCAGTTACCGGACAGTAAACTCTGGAAACACCATATATTTT. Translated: CASSYRTVNSGNTIYF.

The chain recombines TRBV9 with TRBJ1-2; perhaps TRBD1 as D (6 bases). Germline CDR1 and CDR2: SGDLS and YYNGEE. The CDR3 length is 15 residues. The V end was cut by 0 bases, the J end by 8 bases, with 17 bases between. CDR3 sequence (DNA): TGTGCCAGCAGCGTAGGGGACACGAAAACTGGGGGCTACACCTTC. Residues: CASSVGDTKTGGYTF.

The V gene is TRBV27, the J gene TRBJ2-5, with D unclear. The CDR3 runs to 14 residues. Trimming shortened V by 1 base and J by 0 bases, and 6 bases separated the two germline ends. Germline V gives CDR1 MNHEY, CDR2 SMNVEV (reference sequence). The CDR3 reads CASSLYGYQETQYF. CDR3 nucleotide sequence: TGTGCCAGCAGTTTATACGGTTACCAAGAGACCCAGTACTTC.

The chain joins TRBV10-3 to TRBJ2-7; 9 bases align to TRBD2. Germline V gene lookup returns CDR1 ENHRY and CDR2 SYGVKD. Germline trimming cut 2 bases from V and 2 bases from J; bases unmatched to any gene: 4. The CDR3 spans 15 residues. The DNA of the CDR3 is TGTGCCATCAGTGAGCTAGCGGGGCGGACCTACGAGCAGTACTTC. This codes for CAISELAGRTYEQYF.

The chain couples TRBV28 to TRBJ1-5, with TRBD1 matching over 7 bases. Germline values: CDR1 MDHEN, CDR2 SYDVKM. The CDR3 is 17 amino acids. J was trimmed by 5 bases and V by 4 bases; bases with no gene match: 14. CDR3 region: CASSSRGLRQGHQPQHF. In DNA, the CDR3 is TGTGCCAGCAGTTCCCGGGGACTTCGACAGGGACATCAGCCCCAGCATTTT.

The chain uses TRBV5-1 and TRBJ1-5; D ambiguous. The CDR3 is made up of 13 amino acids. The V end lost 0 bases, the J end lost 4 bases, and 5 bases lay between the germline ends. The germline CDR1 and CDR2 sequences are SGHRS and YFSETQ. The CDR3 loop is CASSLVGNQPQHF. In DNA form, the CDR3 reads TGCGCCAGCAGCTTGGTCGGGAATCAGCCCCAGCATTTT.

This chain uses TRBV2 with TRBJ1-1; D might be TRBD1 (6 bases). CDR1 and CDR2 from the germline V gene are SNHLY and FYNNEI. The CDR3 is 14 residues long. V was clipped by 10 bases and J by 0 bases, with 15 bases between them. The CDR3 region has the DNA TGTGCCAACCGGACAGCATACGTGAACACTGAAGCTTTCTTT. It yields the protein CANRTAYVNTEAFF. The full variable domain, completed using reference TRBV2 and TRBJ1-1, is EPEVTQTPSHQVTQMGQEVILRCVPISNHLYFYWYRQILGQKVEFLVSFYNNEISEKSEIFDDQFSVERPDGSNFTLKIRSTKLEDSAMYFCANRTAYVNTEAFFGQGTRLTVV.

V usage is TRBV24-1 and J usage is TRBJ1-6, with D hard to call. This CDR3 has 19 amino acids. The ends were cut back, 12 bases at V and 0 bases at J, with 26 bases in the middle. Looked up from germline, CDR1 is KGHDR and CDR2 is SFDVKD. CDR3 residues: CAAARRTQNMSSYNSPLHF. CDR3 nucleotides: TGTGCCGCCGCCAGGCGGACTCAAAACATGAGCTCCTATAATTCACCCCTCCACTTT.